The 5 T cell receptor beta chains presented below share a single source sample, sequenced in a study of cytomegalovirus exposure and HLA in healthy donors. PCR employed 60 Vbeta and 13 Jbeta primers. The table came from immunoSEQ multiplex PCR; TCRdb's copy has only in-frame clones and leaves some out. The top ten clones hold roughly 10% of a sample with roughly 180,000 clones, roughly 85% of them seen once. The sequencing input was PBMCs. The receptors derive from a man in his late teens or twenties in good health and CMV-seropositive.

The CDR3, as DNA: TGTGCCAGCAGGGGACTAGCGGGGGGGACCTACGAGCAGTACTTC. This codes for CASRGLAGGTYEQYF. This chain joins TRBV6-1 and TRBJ2-7, with 16 bases that match TRBD2. In germline, CDR1 is MNHNS, CDR2 SASEGT. With 6 bases clipped from V and 2 bases from J, the junction kept 1 base outside the gene matches. The CDR3 has 15 residues.

The J gene is TRBJ1-1, the V gene TRBV5-1; TRBD1 matches at 11 bases. Germline CDR1 is SGHRS and CDR2 is YFSETQ. The CDR3 is made up of 15 amino acids. The V segment lost 0 bases and the J segment 4 bases; nucleotides outside the gene matches: 2. The CDR3 sequence is CASSLVGTGGTEAFF. The CDR3 DNA sequence: TGCGCCAGCAGCTTGGTGGGGACAGGGGGCACTGAAGCTTTCTTT.

This chain connects TRBV9 to TRBJ1-6; 7 nucleotides align to TRBD1. Germline V gene sequence: CDR1 SGDLS, CDR2 YYNGEE. This CDR3 is 15 amino acids long. Trimming at V came to 3 bases and at J to 4 bases, leaving 4 bases not matched to a gene. Here the CDR3 DNA reads TGTGCCAGCAGCGGGGCGGGACAGTATAATTCACCCCTCCACTTT. It is translated as CASSGAGQYNSPLHF.

The chain joins TRBV18 to TRBJ2-5; 7 bases agree with TRBD1. J gave up 1 base and V 7 bases, and 6 bases lay outside the gene matches. The CDR3 runs 14 residues. The germline gives CDR1 KGHSH, CDR2 LQKENI. This CDR3 reads CASCLAGGQETQYF. The CDR3 DNA reads TGTGCCAGCTGTCTGGCAGGGGGCCAAGAGACCCAGTACTTC. Variable domain in full (rest from reference TRBV18 and TRBJ2-5): NAGVMQNPRHLVRRRGQEARLRCSPMKGHSHVYWYRQLPEEGLKFMVYLQKENIIDESGMPKERFSAEFPKEGPSILRIQQVVRGDSAAYFCASCLAGGQETQYFGPGTRLLVL.

The rearrangement links TRBV11-2 to TRBJ1-2; tentatively, D is TRBD1 (5 bases). This CDR3 has 14 amino acids. Trimming left V 1 base short and J 3 bases short, with 9 bases between. Germline CDR1 and CDR2: SGHAT and FQNNGV. The CDR3 DNA reads as TGTGCCAGCAGCTTAGCCAGGGATCACTATGGCTACACCTTC. This translates into CASSLARDHYGYTF.